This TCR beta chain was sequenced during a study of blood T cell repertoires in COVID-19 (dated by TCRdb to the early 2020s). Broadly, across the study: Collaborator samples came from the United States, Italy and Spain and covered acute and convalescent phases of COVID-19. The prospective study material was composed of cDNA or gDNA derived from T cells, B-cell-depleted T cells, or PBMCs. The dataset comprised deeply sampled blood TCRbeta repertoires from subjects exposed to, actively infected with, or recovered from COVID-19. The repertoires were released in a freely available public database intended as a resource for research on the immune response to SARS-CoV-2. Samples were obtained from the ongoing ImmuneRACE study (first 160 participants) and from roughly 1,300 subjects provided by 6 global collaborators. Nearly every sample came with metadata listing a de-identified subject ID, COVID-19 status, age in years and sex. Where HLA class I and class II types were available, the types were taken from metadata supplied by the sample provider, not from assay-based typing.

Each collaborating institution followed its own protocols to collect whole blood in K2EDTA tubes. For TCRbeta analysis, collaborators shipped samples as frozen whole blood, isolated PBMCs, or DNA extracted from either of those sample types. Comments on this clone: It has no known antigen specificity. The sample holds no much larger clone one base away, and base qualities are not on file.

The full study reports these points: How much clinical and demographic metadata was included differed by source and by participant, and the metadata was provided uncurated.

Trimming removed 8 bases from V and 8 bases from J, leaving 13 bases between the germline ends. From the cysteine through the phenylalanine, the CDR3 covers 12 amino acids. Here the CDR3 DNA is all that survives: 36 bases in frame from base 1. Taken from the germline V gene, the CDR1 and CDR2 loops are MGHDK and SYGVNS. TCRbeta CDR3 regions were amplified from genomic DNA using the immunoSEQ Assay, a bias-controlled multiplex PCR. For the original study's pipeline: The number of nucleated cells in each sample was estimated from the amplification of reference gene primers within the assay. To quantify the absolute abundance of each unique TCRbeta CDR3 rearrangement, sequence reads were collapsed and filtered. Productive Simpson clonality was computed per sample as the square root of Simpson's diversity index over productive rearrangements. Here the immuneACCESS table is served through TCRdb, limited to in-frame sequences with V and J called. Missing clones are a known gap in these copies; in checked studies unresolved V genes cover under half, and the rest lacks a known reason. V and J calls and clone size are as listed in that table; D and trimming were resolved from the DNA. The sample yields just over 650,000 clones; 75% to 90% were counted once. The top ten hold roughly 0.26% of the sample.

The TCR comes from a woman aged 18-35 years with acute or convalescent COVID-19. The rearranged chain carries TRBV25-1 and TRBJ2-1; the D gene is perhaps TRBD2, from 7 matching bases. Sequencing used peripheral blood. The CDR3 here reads CASWGGAHEQFF. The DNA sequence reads TGTGCCAGCTGGGGGGGGGCGCATGAGCAGTTCTTC.